Sequencing of this T cell receptor (beta chain) was carried out in a study of beta chain features in type 1 diabetes (dated by TCRdb to about 2018). Concerning the study at large: No differences in mean age, gender distribution, total cell number or subset yield were found between patients and healthy donors. The study compared the TCRB repertoires of sorted circulating CD4+ T cell subsets in recently diagnosed type 1 diabetes patients with those in matched healthy donors. A total of roughly 100 million sorted cells were examined across all samples, and a strong correlation was observed between cell number per subset and RNA yield. Whereas all 28 donors provided naive and central memory subsets, regulatory and stem cell-like memory subsets were isolated from just 8 patients and about eight healthy donors. Paper-wide results and their limitations: The naive, central memory and regulatory TCRB repertoires appeared to resemble one another more closely among patients than among healthy donors. At VDJ recombination sites, type 1 diabetes patients had fewer insertions and more deleted nucleotides, which implies abnormalities in thymic rearrangement. Because small numbers of individuals were included in the HLA sub-analyses, any influence of HLA type on TCRB rearrangement was left unresolved. PCR may preferentially amplify shorter templates, but because patient and control samples were amplified and corrected together, any resulting skew would affect both groups equally. Type 1 diabetes patients showed a moderate but significant shortening of TCRB CDR3 length in all four CD4+ subsets. Because cDNA was sequenced instead of genomic DNA, activated cells with high expression could be over-represented, although the groups did not differ in activation or CD3 levels.

As encoded in the germline V gene, CDR1 is SGDLS while CDR2 is YYNGEE. Its CDR3 holds 15 amino acids, cysteine through phenylalanine. Solely the CDR3 DNA is kept, with 45 bases framed from the first base. Trimming accounts for 3 bases at V and 1 base at J, while the number of junction bases matched to no gene is 4. All of the isolated RNA was reverse transcribed with the High Capacity cDNA Reverse Transcription Kit, so expressed TCRB transcripts were sequenced. Deep immunoSEQ sequencing was applied to naive, central memory and regulatory T cell samples, giving an average of roughly 3.5 million total reads per sample. Sorted cells were lysed in RLT buffer and RNA was extracted with DNase-treated RNeasy Micro or Mini kits, depending on cell number. Each cell subset was processed on its own to prevent cross-contamination, while patient and healthy donor samples were processed together. The immunoSEQ multiplex PCR was used to amplify TCRB sequences from cDNA, yielding 87-bp fragments that span the CDR3 region. The amplicons were sequenced using the Illumina HiSeq platform. For the original study's pipeline: Synthetic template baselines were used to correct PCR bias computationally, reads within Hamming distance 2 were collapsed, and singletons that could not be merged were discarded. Reads were aligned against IMGT so that V, D and J genes, CDR3 length and insertions or deletions at six rearrangement sites could be assigned. Within each subset, clonotype counts were normalized to sorted cell number, and only after that were true diversity and Gini coefficients computed with the tcR R package. Repertoire sharing was quantified using the overlap coefficient calculated on TCRB nucleotide sequences. As a proxy for the pre-selection repertoire, out-of-frame TCRB sequences from naive cells were analyzed. TCRdb retrieved this table from immuneACCESS and kept in-frame rearrangements only. Not all clones are present; in checked studies, unresolved V genes account for under half, and no reason is known for the remainder. The DNA was the basis for D and trimming; V, J and clone size are from that table. Across this sample there are hundreds of thousands of clones, with around 14% seen only once. The ten largest clonotypes hold around 0.025% of the sample.

This clone was detected only a few times. No cognate antigen has been identified for it. Qualities for individual bases were not recorded, and no much larger clone is one base off. Each donor gave one peripheral blood draw, about 110 mL on average, collected into heparinised tubes. Naive, central memory, regulatory and stem cell-like memory CD4+ T cells were sorted on a BD FACSAria II using a panel including CD45RO, CCR7, CD25, CD127, CD95 and CD27. A purity above 95% was achieved for all sorted populations. PBMCs were separated immediately by Lymphoprep density gradient centrifugation and were stained directly, without being cultured. So that batch effects would be minimized, each experiment stained and sorted samples in pairs, pairing one healthy donor with one patient.

The sequence is built from TRBV9 and TRBJ2-3; 8 junctional bases match TRBD2. The sequenced material came from naive CD4+ T cells from blood. The sample's cell subset or site label is to be understood as: true naive CD4+ T cells. The sequence came from a woman aged 40 to 49 in good health. Here the CDR3 is given as CASSAAGGRTDTQYF. The DNA sequence is TGTGCCAGCAGCGCGGCGGGGGGTCGCACAGATACGCAGTATTTT.